This TCR beta chain was captured in a study of blood T cell repertoires in COVID-19. As for the study in general: Material from acute and convalescent COVID-19 was sourced from the United States, Italy and Spain. Sample material is recorded as cDNA or gDNA derived from T cells, B-cell-depleted T cells, or PBMCs.

Per the study methods: How many nucleated cells were present was estimated from reference gene primer amplification. Produced via immunoSEQ multiplex PCR; TCRdb's table is partial and in-frame only. The V and J calls and clone size are taken from that table; D and trimming were inferred from the DNA. The sample lists around 50,000 clones, 75% to 90% occurring once. Trimming at V came to 6 bases and at J to 1 base, leaving 5 bases not matched to a gene. The germline V gene has CDR1 LGHDT and CDR2 YNNKEL (reference sequence). This CDR3 is 14 amino acids long. This clone was found once. The chain carries TRBV3-1 (or the pseudogene TRBV3-2) and TRBJ1-1; the match to TRBD1 covers 7 bases. The receptor was derived from a human donor in a cohort sampled during active COVID-19. The sample taken for sequencing was peripheral blood. CDR3 sequence reads: CASRRGQRNTEAFF. The DNA for the CDR3 is TGTGCCAGCAGGCGGGGACAGAGGAACACTGAAGCTTTCTTT.